A selection of T cell receptor beta chains follows, all from one sample in a study of Graves' ophthalmopathy and Graves' hyperthyroidism. TCRdb used MiXCR to reprocess the multiplex PCR reads, holding one entry per CDR3 protein. This sample has 52,000 or so distinct CDR3 sequences, with approximately 47% found just once. The sequenced sample was peripheral blood. Every receptor here comes from an adult woman with Graves' ophthalmopathy. Both conserved end residues are part of each CDR3. The order of the fields is V gene, D gene, J gene, clone size, CDR3 length, CDR3 protein, CDR3 DNA. D genes are given only for firm matches. The size of a clone is reported for some rows only, either as once, few or many, or as a class for expanded clones.

v_call: TRBV7-2
d_call: TRBD2
j_call: TRBJ2-3
clone_size: .
cdr3_length: 16
cdr3_aa: CASSLATGGSANTQCF
cdr3_nt: TGTGCCAGCAGCTTAGCGACTGGCGGGAGCGCAAATACGCAGTGTTTT

v_call: TRBV7-6
d_call: TRBD1
j_call: TRBJ1-4
clone_size: .
cdr3_length: 14
cdr3_aa: CASSLTGSNEKLFF
cdr3_nt: TGTGCCAGCAGCTTGACAGGGTCTAATGAAAAACTGTTTTTT

v_call: TRBV4-2
d_call: .
j_call: TRBJ2-1
clone_size: many
cdr3_length: 15
cdr3_aa: CASSPNQGIYNEQFF
cdr3_nt: TGTGCCAGCAGCCCAAACCAGGGCATCTACAATGAGCAGTTCTTC

v_call: TRBV6-4
d_call: .
j_call: TRBJ2-3
clone_size: .
cdr3_length: 13
cdr3_aa: CASSETSTGTQYF
cdr3_nt: TGTGCCAGCAGTGAGACCAGCACAGGTACGCAGTATTTT

v_call: TRBV11-2
d_call: TRBD2
j_call: TRBJ2-7
clone_size: many
cdr3_length: 14
cdr3_aa: CASSLTSGSDEQYF
cdr3_nt: TGTGCCAGCAGCTTGACTAGCGGGAGCGACGAGCAGTACTTC

v_call: TRBV5-6
d_call: .
j_call: TRBJ1-2
clone_size: .
cdr3_length: 13
cdr3_aa: CASSFPDSYGYTF
cdr3_nt: TGTGCCAGCAGCTTCCCCGACAGCTATGGCTACACCTTC

v_call: TRBV20-1
d_call: .
j_call: TRBJ2-5
clone_size: .
cdr3_length: 15
cdr3_aa: CSASLSSERFQPQYF
cdr3_nt: TGCAGTGCTAGTTTGTCATCAGAAAGGTTCCAGCCCCAGTACTTC

v_call: TRBV10-1
d_call: .
j_call: TRBJ2-7
clone_size: once
cdr3_length: 12
cdr3_aa: CASSGGTGELYF
cdr3_nt: TGCGCCAGCAGTGGGGGCACCGGGGAGCTGTACTTC

v_call: TRBV20-1
d_call: TRBD2
j_call: TRBJ2-5
clone_size: many
cdr3_length: 16
cdr3_aa: CSARQGGGRLQETQYF
cdr3_nt: TGCAGTGCTCGCCAAGGCGGGGGGCGACTCCAAGAGACCCAGTACTTC

v_call: TRBV28
d_call: .
j_call: TRBJ1-2
clone_size: many
cdr3_length: 13
cdr3_aa: CVSRRQEGDGYTF
cdr3_nt: TGTGTCAGCAGGCGGCAGGAGGGGGATGGCTACACCTTC

v_call: TRBV7-2
d_call: .
j_call: TRBJ2-7
clone_size: medium-sized
cdr3_length: 14
cdr3_aa: CASSMLGSSYEQYF
cdr3_nt: TGTGCCAGCAGCATGCTCGGTTCCTCCTACGAGCAGTACTTC

v_call: TRBV19
d_call: TRBD2
j_call: TRBJ2-3
clone_size: .
cdr3_length: 18
cdr3_aa: CASSRTSGGRNAAHTHYF
cdr3_nt: TGTGCCAGTAGTCGGACTAGCGGGGGAAGGAACGCAGCACATACGCACTATTTT

v_call: TRBV20-1
d_call: .
j_call: TRBJ2-7
clone_size: many
cdr3_length: 16
cdr3_aa: CSARDPHGARPYEQYF
cdr3_nt: TGCAGTGCTAGAGATCCTCACGGGGCTCGACCCTACGAGCAGTACTTC

v_call: TRBV20-1
d_call: TRBD1
j_call: TRBJ1-1
clone_size: .
cdr3_length: 17
cdr3_aa: CSARDLIGGGMNTEAFF
cdr3_nt: TGCAGTGCTAGAGATCTGATAGGGGGCGGAATGAACACTGAAGCTTTCTTT

v_call: TRBV2
d_call: .
j_call: TRBJ1-5
clone_size: medium-sized
cdr3_length: 13
cdr3_aa: CASKGDSNQPQHF
cdr3_nt: TGTGCCAGCAAAGGGGATAGCAATCAGCCCCAGCATTTT

v_call: TRBV3-1
d_call: .
j_call: TRBJ2-2
clone_size: .
cdr3_length: 14
cdr3_aa: CASSRTLNTGELFF
cdr3_nt: TGTGCCAGCTCCAGGACACTGAACACCGGGGAGCTGTTTTTT

v_call: TRBV13
d_call: TRBD1
j_call: TRBJ2-3
clone_size: many
cdr3_length: 16
cdr3_aa: CASSLGRDRGTDTQYF
cdr3_nt: TGTGCCAGCAGCTTAGGAAGGGACAGGGGCACAGATACGCAGTATTTT

v_call: TRBV9
d_call: .
j_call: TRBJ2-2
clone_size: .
cdr3_length: 11
cdr3_aa: CASSVIGELFF
cdr3_nt: TGTGCCAGCAGCGTGATCGGGGAGCTGTTTTTT

v_call: TRBV5-1
d_call: TRBD1
j_call: TRBJ2-7
clone_size: .
cdr3_length: 17
cdr3_aa: CASSWDSNSNHLYEQYF
cdr3_nt: TGCGCCAGCAGCTGGGACAGCAATTCAAATCACCTCTACGAGCAGTACTTC

v_call: TRBV19
d_call: TRBD1
j_call: TRBJ2-6
clone_size: .
cdr3_length: 16
cdr3_aa: CASRRQGAFGANVLIF
cdr3_nt: TGTGCCAGTAGGAGACAGGGGGCTTTTGGAGCCAACGTCCTGATTTTC

v_call: TRBV7-9
d_call: .
j_call: TRBJ2-3
clone_size: .
cdr3_length: 16
cdr3_aa: CASSLAEGASTDTQYF
cdr3_nt: TGTGCCAGCAGCTTAGCGGAGGGCGCTAGCACAGATACGCAGTATTTT

v_call: TRBV7-9
d_call: TRBD1
j_call: TRBJ2-7
clone_size: many
cdr3_length: 13
cdr3_aa: CASSFTGEYEQYF
cdr3_nt: TGTGCCAGCAGCTTTACAGGGGAATACGAGCAGTACTTC

v_call: TRBV28
d_call: TRBD1
j_call: TRBJ2-7
clone_size: many
cdr3_length: 16
cdr3_aa: CASSPFAGTGANEQYF
cdr3_nt: TGTGCCAGCAGCCCCTTTGCGGGGACAGGGGCGAACGAGCAGTACTTC

v_call: TRBV9
d_call: TRBD1
j_call: TRBJ1-4
clone_size: .
cdr3_length: 15
cdr3_aa: CASRSGQGANEKPFF
cdr3_nt: TGTGCCAGCAGGTCCGGACAGGGGGCTAATGAAAAACCGTTTTTC

v_call: TRBV7-9
d_call: .
j_call: TRBJ2-3
clone_size: .
cdr3_length: 14
cdr3_aa: CASSLAAGYNEQYF
cdr3_nt: TGTGCCAGCAGCTTAGCGGCGGGGTACAATGAGCAGTATTTT

v_call: TRBV9
d_call: TRBD2
j_call: TRBJ2-7
clone_size: .
cdr3_length: 14
cdr3_aa: CASSVGAGGDEQYF
cdr3_nt: TGTGCCAGCAGCGTCGGGGCGGGAGGGGACGAGCAGTACTTC

v_call: TRBV2
d_call: TRBD1
j_call: TRBJ1-1
clone_size: .
cdr3_length: 15
cdr3_aa: CASDSGTGGFYEAFF
cdr3_nt: TGTGCCAGCGACTCCGGGACAGGAGGGTTCTATGAAGCTTTCTTT

v_call: TRBV7-2
d_call: .
j_call: TRBJ2-3
clone_size: .
cdr3_length: 13
cdr3_aa: CASSLTGLDTQYF
cdr3_nt: TGTGCCAGCAGCCTAACAGGGTTGGATACGCAGTATTTT

v_call: TRBV29-1
d_call: TRBD2
j_call: TRBJ2-7
clone_size: .
cdr3_length: 13
cdr3_aa: CSLWGGRSYEQYF
cdr3_nt: TGCAGTTTATGGGGAGGGCGGTCCTACGAGCAGTACTTC

v_call: TRBV4-3
d_call: .
j_call: TRBJ1-6
clone_size: many
cdr3_length: 15
cdr3_aa: CASSRSQPDNSPLHF
cdr3_nt: TGCGCCAGCAGCAGGTCACAGCCCGATAATTCACCCCTCCACTTT

v_call: TRBV3-1
d_call: .
j_call: TRBJ2-2
clone_size: many
cdr3_length: 11
cdr3_aa: CASSQTAELFF
cdr3_nt: TGTGCCAGCAGCCAAACAGCGGAGCTGTTTTTT

v_call: TRBV11-2
d_call: .
j_call: TRBJ1-6
clone_size: .
cdr3_length: 12
cdr3_aa: CASEAVNSPLHF
cdr3_nt: TGTGCCAGCGAGGCTGTGAATTCACCCCTCCACTTT

v_call: TRBV5-1
d_call: TRBD1
j_call: TRBJ2-3
clone_size: once
cdr3_length: 15
cdr3_aa: CASSMGQGPTDTQYF
cdr3_nt: TGCGCCAGCAGCATGGGACAGGGCCCCACAGATACGCAGTATTTT

v_call: TRBV6-6
d_call: .
j_call: TRBJ2-7
clone_size: many
cdr3_length: 15
cdr3_aa: CASSPPRDTPYEQYF
cdr3_nt: TGTGCCAGCAGTCCCCCGAGGGACACACCCTACGAGCAGTACTTC

v_call: TRBV11-2
d_call: .
j_call: TRBJ2-7
clone_size: .
cdr3_length: 15
cdr3_aa: CASSLDAGTSYEQYF
cdr3_nt: TGTGCCAGCAGCTTAGATGCCGGGACATCCTACGAGCAGTACTTC

v_call: TRBV6-5
d_call: .
j_call: TRBJ2-5
clone_size: .
cdr3_length: 14
cdr3_aa: CASIKEGVGETQYF
cdr3_nt: TGTGCCAGCATTAAGGAGGGTGTAGGAGAGACCCAGTACTTC

v_call: TRBV9
d_call: .
j_call: TRBJ2-2
clone_size: many
cdr3_length: 17
cdr3_aa: CASSVATPGDNAGELFF
cdr3_nt: TGTGCCAGCAGCGTAGCTACGCCGGGAGATAATGCCGGGGAGCTGTTTTTT

v_call: TRBV5-6
d_call: TRBD1
j_call: TRBJ2-7
clone_size: many
cdr3_length: 17
cdr3_aa: CASSAGTGGKVAYEQYF
cdr3_nt: TGTGCCAGCAGCGCCGGGACAGGGGGAAAGGTGGCCTACGAGCAGTACTTC

v_call: TRBV25-1
d_call: .
j_call: TRBJ2-3
clone_size: .
cdr3_length: 12
cdr3_aa: CASSESTDTQYF
cdr3_nt: TGTGCCAGCAGTGAGAGCACAGATACGCAGTATTTT